This paragraph reports one TCR beta chain. Its antigen has not been determined. There are no base qualities to consult, and no much larger clone falls within one base. TCRdb names Illumina NovaSeq 6000 as the instrument used. cDNA libraries for TCRalpha and TCRbeta were prepared by 5'RACE using constant-segment primers, with sample barcodes and unique molecular identifiers added. Trizol reagent was used to extract RNA from every sample. Amplification of the libraries took two PCR steps, and the second step added a second sample barcode plus Illumina TruSeq adapters. Libraries were sequenced on an Illumina NovaSeq with 2 x 150 bp paired-end reads. As for the authors' bioinformatics: With migec v1.2.7, reads were demultiplexed and then collapsed into UMI-guided consensus sequences. With mixcr v2.1.11, UMI consensuses were aligned to TRA and TRB V and J templates and assembled into clonotypes. Clonotypes were classified as expanded or contracted when called significant by both edgeR and NoisET, with noise models trained on biological replicates. For edgeR calls, a false discovery rate-adjusted p below 0.01 and a log2 fold-change threshold of 1 were applied. As an exploratory analysis of dynamics, max-normalized trajectories of the 1000 most abundant clonotypes were examined with PCA combined with hierarchical clustering. Separately sequenced CD4+ and CD8+ repertoires were used to assign the CD4 or CD8 phenotype of responding clones. TCRdb reprocessing: public reads trimmed at Q25 with fastp, clones called with MiXCR, in-frame beta chains kept. Under each unique CDR3 protein, matching rows form one entry showing the most common genes and DNA. What appears here as the V and J calls and clone size reflects TCRdb's work, not the paper's. This sample gives hundreds of thousands of distinct CDR3 sequences in total; roughly 22% of them show up just once. The ten largest clones capture around an eighth of the sample.

This entry comes from a study of T-cell memory formation after mild COVID-19 (dated by TCRdb to the early 2020s). Looking at the study overall: TCR sequence clusters from the two donors were found to be largely donor specific. In two donors, T-cell clones that expanded and contracted after mild COVID-19 were followed by sequencing TCRalpha and TCRbeta repertoires longitudinally. The cohort was made up of two young adult volunteers, one female and one male, who were previously healthy.

Summary of the overall study and its limitations: Contracting CD4+ clones appeared mostly in the CM and EM memory subsets, whereas CD8+ clones were enriched in EMRA. The second-wave clones that peaked on day 37 were not confirmed to be SARS-CoV-2 specific. Only a couple of mild cases were covered by the study, and larger cohorts that include severe cases with pre-infection samples were considered necessary. Balanced CD4/CD8 phenotypes were observed for clones contracting from day 15 to 85, whereas a bias towards CD4+ was observed for a second wave of clones expanding from day 15 to 37. Some responding clones were detected in pre-infection memory, which suggested that pre-existing cross-reactive memory T cells had joined the SARS-CoV-2 response.

The CDR3 goes from the cysteine to the phenylalanine over 17 residues. Only the CDR3 DNA is retained, 51 bases long and in frame from the first base. The V end loses 4 bases and the J end loses 0 bases, and a stretch of 18 bases separates them. The germline V gene gives CDR1 as SGHTA and CDR2 as FQGNSA. Ficoll-Paque density gradient centrifugation was the method used to isolate PBMCs. This TCR was sampled from an adult woman who had mild COVID-19 (a few samples of this study predate the infection). The sample titles of this study are shuffled in the database, so cell type and time point are left out; the donor was told from shared clones. Recombination joined TRBV7-2 with TRBJ1-1; TRBD1 is a weak D gene call, 5 bases matching. Material: PBMCs or a T cell subset sorted from them (not recorded which). The CDR3 protein: CASSSTGPPFMNTEAFF. The bases read TGTGCCAGCAGCTCCACAGGCCCCCCTTTTATGAACACTGAAGCTTTCTTT.